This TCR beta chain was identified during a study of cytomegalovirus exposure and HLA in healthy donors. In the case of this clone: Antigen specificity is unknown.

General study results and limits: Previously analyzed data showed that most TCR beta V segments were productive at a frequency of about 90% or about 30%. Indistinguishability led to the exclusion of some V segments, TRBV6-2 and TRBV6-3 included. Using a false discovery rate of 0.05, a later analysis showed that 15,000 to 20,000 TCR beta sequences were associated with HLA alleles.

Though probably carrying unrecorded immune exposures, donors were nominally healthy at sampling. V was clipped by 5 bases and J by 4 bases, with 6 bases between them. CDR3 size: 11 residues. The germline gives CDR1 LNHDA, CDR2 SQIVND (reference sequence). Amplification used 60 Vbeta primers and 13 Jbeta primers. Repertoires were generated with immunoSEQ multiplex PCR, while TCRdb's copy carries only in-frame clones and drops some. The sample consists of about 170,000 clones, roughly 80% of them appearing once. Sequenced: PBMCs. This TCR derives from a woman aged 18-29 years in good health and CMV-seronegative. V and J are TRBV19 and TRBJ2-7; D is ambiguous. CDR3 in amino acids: CASSENYEQYF. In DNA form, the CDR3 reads TGTGCCAGTAGTGAGAATTACGAGCAGTACTTC. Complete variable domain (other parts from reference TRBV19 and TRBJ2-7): DGGITQSPKYLFRKEGQNVTLSCEQNLNHDAMYWYRQDPGQGLRLIYYSQIVNDFQKGDIAEGYSVSREKKESFPLTVTSAQKNPTAFYLCASSENYEQYFGPGTRLTVT.